These T cell receptor beta chains were read from a single sample in a study of response to subunit inactivated influenza vaccine. TCRdb fed the RT-PCR reads into MiXCR, producing one record per CDR3 protein. The sample yields 860,000 or so distinct CDR3 sequences, 21% seen once. The source material was PBMCs from blood, sampled roughly 5 days after vaccination. The receptors originated from a man aged 50-59 years who received an inactivated influenza vaccine. Both conserved end residues are part of each CDR3. D genes are given only for firm matches. Only some rows state a clone size, as once, few, many or a class for expanded clones.

>TRBJ2-7|TRBD2|-|TRBV7-8
TGTGCCAGCAGTCACCAAGCGGTTTTAGCGGGATCCTACGAGCAGTACTTC
CASSHQAVLAGSYEQYF
>TRBJ2-7|TRBD1|-|TRBV18
TGTGCCAGCTCATTTGTTCGGGACAGTTCCTACGAGCAGTACTTC
CASSFVRDSSYEQYF
>TRBJ1-2|-|-|TRBV28
TGTGCCACTCGAGAGAATCGGAACTATGGCTACACCTTC
CATRENRNYGYTF
>TRBJ1-1|-|-|TRBV7-2
TGTGCCAGCAGCTATACCACCGGGTCCAACACTGAAGCTTTCTTT
CASSYTTGSNTEAFF
>TRBJ2-3|TRBD2|few|TRBV20-1
TGCTGTGCTAGTGGAGCGGGGGGCAACACAGATACGCAGTATTTT
CCASGAGGNTDTQYF
>TRBJ1-1|-|-|TRBV7-6
TGTGCCAGCAGCTTAGTTATAGACATGATGAACACTGAAGCTTTCTTT
CASSLVIDMMNTEAFF
>TRBJ1-1|-|-|TRBV9
TGTGCCAGCAGCCCGAGGGGGGGCGGGAACACTGAAGCTTTCTTT
CASSPRGGGNTEAFF
>TRBJ2-7|TRBD1|few|TRBV20-1
TGCAGTGCTAACTCCGGACAGGGCGTAGGAGAGCAGTACTTC
CSANSGQGVGEQYF
>TRBJ2-1|TRBD1|-|TRBV25-1
TGTGCCAGCAGTCTGCCGCCGGGACAGGGCGCCTACAATGAGCAGTTCTTC
CASSLPPGQGAYNEQFF
>TRBJ2-1|TRBD1|few|TRBV11-2
TGTGCCAGCAGCTTCTTTGGGACAGGGAACAATGAGCAGTTCTTC
CASSFFGTGNNEQFF
>TRBJ2-7|-|few|TRBV5-5
TGTGCCAGCAGCTTGCGCTCCCGAGGGGCTATCGGGACCTACGAGCAGTACTTC
CASSLRSRGAIGTYEQYF
>TRBJ2-7|-|-|TRBV2
TGTGCCAGCAGTGAAGCAACTGGCCCCTACGAGCAGTACTTC
CASSEATGPYEQYF
>TRBJ2-7|-|-|TRBV5-5
TGTGCCAGCAGCTTGGCCGCGAGTTACTCCTACGAGCAGTACTTC
CASSLAASYSYEQYF
>TRBJ2-1|-|few|TRBV7-2
TGTGCCAGCAGCTCTCGGGCGGCGAGCTCCTACAATGAGCAGTTCTTC
CASSSRAASSYNEQFF
>TRBJ1-1|-|few|TRBV5-1
TGCGCCAGCAGCTTGGACGTGGGGAACACTGAAGCTTTCTTT
CASSLDVGNTEAFF
>TRBJ1-3|-|few|TRBV4-2
TGTGCCAGCAGCCAATTAAGGACTGACTCGGGAAACACCATATATTTT
CASSQLRTDSGNTIYF
>TRBJ2-1|TRBD2|-|TRBV4-3
TGCGCCAGTCGGACTAGCGTAACCTACAATGAGCAGTTCTTC
CASRTSVTYNEQFF
>TRBJ2-5|-|few|TRBV7-9
TGTGCCAGCAGCATCGGACACATTCGAGAGACCCAGTACTTC
CASSIGHIRETQYF
>TRBJ2-7|TRBD2|-|TRBV11-2
TGTGCCAGCAGCTCGGGGACTAGCGCGGCCTACGAGCAGTACTTC
CASSSGTSAAYEQYF
>TRBJ2-3|-|-|TRBV20-1
TGCAGTGCTAGAGACCCGACAGGGACTTCTCTCGCAGATACGCAGTATTTT
CSARDPTGTSLADTQYF
>TRBJ1-2|-|few|TRBV24-1
TGTGCCACCAGTGATGGACACGGCCCTGGCTACACCTTC
CATSDGHGPGYTF
>TRBJ2-5|TRBD1|-|TRBV12-3/TRBV12-4
TGTGCCAGCAGTTTGAGGTTGTGGGGACAGGGGGTAGAGACCCAGTACTTC
CASSLRLWGQGVETQYF
>TRBJ2-2|TRBD1|few|TRBV4-3
TGCGCCAGCAGCCAACAAGGACAGGGGACTTATGGGGAGCTGTTTTTT
CASSQQGQGTYGELFF
>TRBJ1-3|-|many|TRBV10-3
TGTGCCACTGGACGTAACTCTGGAAACACCATATATTTT
CATGRNSGNTIYF
>TRBJ2-1|TRBD2|-|TRBV20-1
TGCAGTTCCACCCGTGCTAGCGGTGGTGGGAATGAGCAGTTCTTC
CSSTRASGGGNEQFF
>TRBJ2-4|-|many|TRBV5-1
TGCGCCAGCAGCTTGGGTCAGGGCCTAGCCAAAAACATTCAGTACTTC
CASSLGQGLAKNIQYF
>TRBJ2-7|-|-|TRBV20-1
TGCAGTGCTAGAAGACCGACCACCTACGAGCAGTACTTC
CSARRPTTYEQYF
>TRBJ2-1|-|few|TRBV10-3
TGTGCCATCGGCCCAGGGGAAGGGCAGTTCTTC
CAIGPGEGQFF
>TRBJ1-1|-|few|TRBV4-3
TGCGCCAGCAGCCAATTGCTGGGAAGGAACACTGAAGCTTTCTTT
CASSQLLGRNTEAFF
>TRBJ2-1|TRBD2|-|TRBV7-2
TGTGCCAGCAGCAATAGCGGGGGGGGGTACAATGAGCAGTTCTTC
CASSNSGGGYNEQFF
>TRBJ1-2|TRBD1|-|TRBV10-3
TGTGCCATCAGCCGGGACAGTGGCTATGGCTACACCTTC
CAISRDSGYGYTF
>TRBJ1-1|-|-|TRBV30
TGTGCCTGGAGCAGGGGAGGCTTAGAAGCTTTCTTT
CAWSRGGLEAFF
>TRBJ2-3|-|few|TRBV30
TGTGCCTGGATGGTAGGGGCCAGCACAGATACGCAGTATTTT
CAWMVGASTDTQYF
>TRBJ2-7|-|many|TRBV5-6
TGTGCCAGCAGCTCAACGACAGCCTACGAGCAGTACTTC
CASSSTTAYEQYF
>TRBJ2-2|-|-|TRBV5-1
TGCGCCAGCAGCTTTAGGCATACGAACACCGGGGAGCTGTTTTTT
CASSFRHTNTGELFF
>TRBJ2-3|-|few|TRBV29-1
TGCAGCGTTGCCGACAGCTCTAGCACAGATACGCAGTATTTT
CSVADSSSTDTQYF
>TRBJ1-1|-|few|TRBV5-1
TGCGCCAGCAGCTTGAAAGATATGGGCACTGAAGCTTTCTTT
CASSLKDMGTEAFF
>TRBJ2-7|TRBD2|-|TRBV5-1
TGCGCCAGCAGCCTTGGGACTAGCGGCCTTGACGAGCAGTACTTC
CASSLGTSGLDEQYF
>TRBJ2-1|-|-|TRBV15
TGTGCCACCAGCAGAGATCCGGGGGCGCGGTACAATGAGCAGTTCTTC
CATSRDPGARYNEQFF
>TRBJ2-1|TRBD2|few|TRBV4-2
TGTGCCAGCAGCCAAGATTGGGGAGCTAGCGGGGGGAATGAGCAGTTCTTC
CASSQDWGASGGNEQFF